The source of this T cell receptor beta chain is a study of T cell repertoires in cytomegalovirus infection. Background on the study: From public TCR beta signatures came an indication of both CMV infection and matching HLA type. Study-wide results and caveats: The study found HLA-C-restricted CMV-specific TCR beta clonotypes dominating the ex vivo response. Summed frequency of public TCR beta families distinguished CMV carriers with the relevant HLA.

TCRdb itself ran the reads through MiXCR, one entry per CDR3 protein. The table records 250,000 to 400,000 distinct CDR3 sequences, approximately 25% of them present only once. As to this clonotype: Its antigen is currently unknown.

This CDR3 spans 13 amino acids. CDR1 and CDR2 (germline): MDHEN, SYDVKM. The V end was cut by 2 bases, the J end by 8 bases, with 12 bases between. The source was cultured PBMCs, collected from culture after CMV antigen stimulation. V gene TRBV28 combines with J gene TRBJ1-1; no clear D. This clonotype was sampled from a human donor in good health (CMV status not recorded). Some clones in this sample may be carry-over from other donors' samples. This CDR3 is CASSLGRSNEAFF. CDR3 in DNA: TGTGCCAGCAGTTTAGGACGGTCAAACGAAGCTTTCTTT.